The 25 T cell receptor beta chains below come from one sample, sequenced in a study of blood T cell repertoires in COVID-19. Generated by immunoSEQ multiplex PCR, the TCRdb table keeps only in-frame clones and is missing some. This table has under 200,000 clones, 82% appearing once. Sequenced input: PBMCs or T cells enriched from blood (not recorded which). The receptor set was obtained from a man in his 60s who had recovered from COVID-19.

The J gene is TRBJ1-1, the V gene TRBV9; D gene ambiguous. Germline assignment: CDR1 SGDLS and CDR2 YYNGEE. The V and J ends lost 1 base and 1 base respectively, with 8 bases between them. This CDR3 contains 14 residues. CDR3 nucleotide sequence: TGTGCCAGCAGCGTATGGGAGGGGAACACTGAAGCTTTCTTT. Amino acid sequence: CASSVWEGNTEAFF.

V usage is TRBV5-1 and J usage is TRBJ2-2; D unclear. Trimming stripped 5 bases from V and 0 bases from J, with 11 bases between. Per the germline V gene, CDR1 is SGHRS and CDR2 is YFSETQ. This CDR3 is 15 amino acids long. The CDR3 DNA reads as TGCGCCAGCAGAGTAGGCGGAGCGAACACCGGGGAGCTGTTTTTT. Translating it yields CASRVGGANTGELFF. Filled out from reference TRBV5-1 and TRBJ2-2, the complete variable domain reads KAGVTQTPRYLIKTRGQQVTLSCSPISGHRSVSWYQQTPGQGLQFLFEYFSETQRNKGNFPGRFSGRQFSNSRSEMNVSTLELGDSALYLCASRVGGANTGELFFGEGSRLTVL.

This rearrangement joins TRBV6-5 to TRBJ1-4; D perhaps matches TRBD1 (5 bases). Germline V gene data show CDR1 as MNHEY and CDR2 as SVGAGI. The ends were cut back, 8 bases at V and 0 bases at J, with 10 bases in the middle. The CDR3 is made up of 14 amino acids. CDR3 in amino acids: CASVRDPTNEKLFF. In DNA form, the CDR3 reads TGTGCCAGCGTGCGGGACCCAACTAATGAAAAACTGTTTTTT.

This clone occurred many times. The chain couples TRBV9 to TRBJ2-6; TRBD2 matches at 8 bases. CDR1 and CDR2 (germline): SGDLS, YYNGEE. There are 18 residues in the CDR3. J was trimmed by 0 bases and V by 0 bases; bases with no gene match: 5. This chain's CDR3 is CASSVVGSGISGANVLTF. CDR3 sequence (DNA): TGTGCCAGCAGCGTAGTGGGTAGCGGGATCTCTGGGGCCAACGTCCTGACTTTC.

The chain joins TRBV7-2 to TRBJ1-5; no clear D. The germline V and J ends were trimmed by 2 bases and 9 bases, with 14 bases remaining between them. The CDR3 length is 14 residues. Germline V CDR1 and CDR2: SGHTA, FQGNSA. The CDR3, as DNA: TGTGCCAGCAGCTTAAGGCAGGAACATCGGCCCCAGCATTTT. Translation: CASSLRQEHRPQHF.

CDR3 loop: CASSLGLNSPLHF. DNA for the CDR3: TGTGCCAGCAGCTTAGGTCTCAATTCACCCCTCCACTTT. The V and J genes are TRBV7-9 and TRBJ1-6, with D hard to call. The CDR3 length is 13 residues. The V and J ends lost 1 base and 7 bases respectively, with 5 bases between them. The germline gives CDR1 SEHNR, CDR2 FQNEAQ (reference sequence).

This clone has just a few counts. V is TRBV30 and J is TRBJ1-2; 7 bases align to TRBD1. This CDR3 contains 11 residues. The germline V gene encodes CDR1 GTSNPN and CDR2 SVGIG (reference sequence). With 5 bases clipped from V and 6 bases from J, the junction kept 3 bases outside the gene matches. CDR3 nucleotides: TGTGCCTGGTCGACAGGGAATGGCTACACCTTC. This gives the protein CAWSTGNGYTF.

The chain combines TRBV5-1 with TRBJ2-3; weak D call: TRBD1 (5 bases). V gave up 5 bases and J gave up 0 bases, with 10 bases separating them. Germline assignment: CDR1 SGHRS and CDR2 YFSETQ. This CDR3 has 14 amino acids. CDR3 sequence: CASRPGPSTDTQYF. In DNA form, the CDR3 reads TGCGCCAGCAGGCCAGGGCCTAGCACAGATACGCAGTATTTT.

This clone was detected only a few times. V is TRBV11-1 and J is TRBJ1-1; tentatively, D is TRBD1 (5 bases). Trimming stripped 5 bases from V and 4 bases from J, with 8 bases between. Germline V CDR1 and CDR2: SGHAT, FQDESV (reference sequence). The CDR3 loop spans 12 amino acids. CDR3 protein: CASSTDSTEAFF. CDR3 nucleotide sequence: TGTGCCAGCAGCACCGACAGCACTGAAGCTTTCTTT. Together with reference TRBV11-1 and TRBJ1-1, the CDR3 gives the full variable domain: EAEVAQSPRYKITEKSQAVAFWCDPISGHATLYWYRQILGQGPELLVQFQDESVVDDSQLPKDRFSAERLKGVDSTLKIQPAELGDSAMYLCASSTDSTEAFFGQGTRLTVV.

This clone came up once. The rearrangement uses TRBV19 and TRBJ1-5; weak D call: TRBD1 (6 bases). The V end lost 4 bases, the J end lost 2 bases, and 6 bases lay between the germline ends. Germline CDR1 reads LNHDA; CDR2 reads SQIVND (reference sequence). The CDR3 contains 13 residues. This chain's CDR3 is CASSNRGNQPQHF. The CDR3, as DNA: TGTGCCAGTAGTAACAGGGGCAATCAGCCCCAGCATTTT.

This clone has a single count. The rearrangement uses TRBV7-9 and TRBJ2-3, with 11 bases that match TRBD2. The germline CDR1 and CDR2 sequences are SEHNR and FQNEAQ (reference sequence). The length of the CDR3 is 15 residues. The V gene end was trimmed by 3 bases and the J gene end by 3 bases; junction bases not matched to a gene: 2. DNA of the CDR3: TGTGCCAGCAGCTTCGGACTAGCGGGTACAGATACGCAGTATTTT. Translating it yields CASSFGLAGTDTQYF.

V is TRBV5-1 and J is TRBJ1-3; TRBD1 agrees at 8 bases. The CDR3 has 16 amino acids. V trimming: 4 bases; J trimming: 0 bases; junction bases outside the gene matches: 6. Germline CDR1 SGHRS, CDR2 YFSETQ. The CDR3 spells CASSQGQDYSGNTIYF. For the CDR3, the DNA is TGCGCCAGCAGCCAGGGACAGGACTACTCTGGAAACACCATATATTTT. The full variable domain, in which reference TRBV5-1 and TRBJ1-3 provide the parts outside the CDR3, is KAGVTQTPRYLIKTRGQQVTLSCSPISGHRSVSWYQQTPGQGLQFLFEYFSETQRNKGNFPGRFSGRQFSNSRSEMNVSTLELGDSALYLCASSQGQDYSGNTIYFGEGSWLTVV.

The chain joins TRBV12-5 to TRBJ2-7, with 9 bases that match TRBD2. V dropped 3 bases and J dropped 7; count of bases not matched to a gene: 19. The germline CDR1 and CDR2 sequences are LGHNT and FRNRAP. The CDR3 sequence is 18 residues long. The CDR3 region is CASGFHPGGTSGLGEQYF. For the CDR3, the DNA is TGTGCTAGTGGTTTCCACCCTGGGGGAACTAGCGGGTTGGGGGAGCAGTACTTC.

This clone was observed a handful of times. CDR3: CATSRPGPSGANVLTF. CDR3 in DNA: TGTGCCACCAGTCGTCCAGGGCCCTCTGGGGCCAACGTCCTGACTTTC. The chain couples TRBV24-1 to TRBJ2-6, with D perhaps TRBD1 (5 bases). V lost 6 bases, J lost 0 bases, and 11 bases lay in between. CDR1 is KGHDR and CDR2 is SFDVKD in the germline V gene. The CDR3 is 16 residues long.

This sequence joins TRBV9 and TRBJ2-7; TRBD2 might be the D (6 bases). V shed 3 bases and J shed 1 base, with 11 bases lying between them. The germline CDR1 and CDR2 sequences are SGDLS and YYNGEE. This CDR3 is built from 14 residues. CDR3 DNA: TGTGCCAGCAGCGAGACGGGACTTTCCTACGAGCAGTACTTC. Its protein is CASSETGLSYEQYF.

The gene calls are TRBV28 and TRBJ1-3, with D unclear. This CDR3 is built from 14 residues. Germline V lookup: CDR1 MDHEN, CDR2 SYDVKM. The CDR3: CAADGTASGNTIYF. The CDR3 DNA reads TGTGCTGCCGATGGAACAGCCTCTGGAAACACCATATATTTT. Full variable domain (outside the CDR3, taken from reference TRBV28 and TRBJ1-3): DVKVTQSSRYLVKRTGEKVFLECVQDMDHENMFWYRQDPGLGLRLIYFSYDVKMKEKGDIPEGYSVSREKKERFSLILESASTNQTSMYLCAADGTASGNTIYFGEGSWLTVV.

As DNA, the CDR3 is TGTGCCAGCAGTGAAGCGCAGGGGCGGGGGGACACTGAAGCTTTCTTT. Encoded protein: CASSEAQGRGDTEAFF. This chain uses TRBV2 with TRBJ1-1; possible D gene TRBD1, 6 bases. This CDR3 spans 16 amino acids. With 0 bases removed from V and 3 bases from J, the gap between germline ends came to 14 bases. Germline CDR1 reads SNHLY; CDR2 reads FYNNEI. The variable domain in full, with the rest retrieved from reference TRBV2 and TRBJ1-1, is EPEVTQTPSHQVTQMGQEVILRCVPISNHLYFYWYRQILGQKVEFLVSFYNNEISEKSEIFDDQFSVERPDGSNFTLKIRSTKLEDSAMYFCASSEAQGRGDTEAFFGQGTRLTVV.

V and J are TRBV7-9 and TRBJ1-1; D is perhaps TRBD1 (6 bases). V gave up 1 base and J gave up 0 bases, with 9 bases separating them. From germline, CDR1 is SEHNR and CDR2 FQNEAQ (reference sequence). The CDR3 has 15 amino acids. CDR3 in amino acids: CASSLVTGMNTEAFF. The CDR3 DNA follows: TGTGCCAGCAGCTTAGTGACAGGAATGAACACTGAAGCTTTCTTT.

J is TRBJ2-2 and V is TRBV7-9; D is unclear. The germline V and J ends were trimmed by 5 bases and 6 bases, with 7 bases remaining between them. Germline CDR1 and CDR2: SEHNR and FQNEAQ (reference sequence). The CDR3 contains 12 residues. CDR3 loop: CASSPSSGELFF. DNA for the CDR3: TGTGCCAGCAGCCCCTCTTCCGGGGAGCTGTTTTTT.

Here the CDR3 DNA reads TGTGCCAGCAGCTGGTCGGAGTACGGGGAGCTGTTTTTT. Residues: CASSWSEYGELFF. The chain joins TRBV7-9 to TRBJ2-2; D gene ambiguous. Trimming shortened V by 4 bases and J by 7 bases, and 10 bases separated the two germline ends. Germline CDR1 SEHNR, CDR2 FQNEAQ (reference sequence). The CDR3 is made up of 13 amino acids.

The chain links TRBV12-3 or TRBV12-4 to TRBJ2-7; D possibly corresponds to TRBD1 (5 bases). Trimming stripped 6 bases from V and 4 bases from J, with 13 bases between. CDR3 size: 13 residues. The CDR3, as DNA: TGTGCCAGCAGGTTGACAGCCCGATACGAGCAGTACTTC. This translates into CASRLTARYEQYF.

The gene calls are TRBV7-2 and TRBJ2-5; TRBD2 matches at 11 bases. J was trimmed by 2 bases and V by 5 bases; bases with no gene match: 7. From germline, CDR1 is SGHTA and CDR2 FQGNSA. There are 16 residues in the CDR3. CDR3 loop: CASSPEGLAVQETQYF. Here the CDR3 DNA reads TGTGCCAGCAGCCCGGAGGGACTAGCGGTACAAGAGACCCAGTACTTC.

The chain recombines TRBV6-5 with TRBJ1-6; 7 bases map to TRBD1. V trimming: 0 bases; J trimming: 6 bases; junction bases outside the gene matches: 5. This CDR3 region has 16 residues. Germline loops: CDR1 MNHEY, CDR2 SVGAGI. The CDR3: CASSYSRDSRNSPLHF. The CDR3 DNA reads TGTGCCAGCAGTTACTCGCGGGACAGCCGTAATTCACCCCTCCACTTT.

The rearrangement links TRBV7-9 to TRBJ1-2; the D gene is possibly TRBD1 (5 bases). Trimming left V 6 bases short and J 1 base short, with 15 bases between. The CDR3 loop spans 15 amino acids. The germline V gene has CDR1 SEHNR and CDR2 FQNEAQ (reference sequence). CDR3 in amino acids: CASSPGSDFNYGYTF. As DNA, the CDR3 is TGTGCCAGCAGTCCAGGGTCAGATTTTAACTATGGCTACACCTTC.

The chain combines TRBV13 with TRBJ1-6; TRBD1 aligns across 10 bases. This CDR3 has 15 residues. The V and J ends lost 4 bases and 9 bases, in that order; junction bases with no gene match: 6. CDR1 and CDR2 (germline): PRHDT, FYEKMQ (reference sequence). The CDR3: CASSSRQGAGSPLHF. Written as DNA, the CDR3 is TGTGCCAGCAGCTCGAGACAGGGGGCGGGTTCACCCCTCCACTTT.